The present T cell receptor (beta chain) was sequenced within a study of blood T cell repertoires in COVID-19. Study summary: The United States, Italy and Spain supplied acute and convalescent COVID-19 samples. PBMCs, B-cell-depleted T cells, or T cells provided the cDNA or gDNA that made up the material.

In the original processing: Estimates of nucleated cell counts were drawn from the amplification of reference gene primers. Here immunoSEQ multiplex PCR was the method, and the copy in TCRdb shows in-frame clones only, minus some. That table furnishes V, J and clone size, whereas the DNA furnished D and trimming. The sample consists of over 150,000 clones, approximately 84% of them appearing once. The CDR3 contains 14 residues. Unmatched junction bases numbered 0, after V lost 3 bases and J lost 2 bases. From germline, CDR1 is KGHSH and CDR2 LQKENI. As regards this clone: The sample contains more than one DNA sequence encoding this CDR3.

Specimen: peripheral blood. V gene TRBV18 combines with J gene TRBJ1-2; 10 nucleotides match TRBD1. The clonotype comes from a man in his sixties or seventies with active or convalescent COVID-19. In DNA form, the CDR3 reads TGTGCCAGCTCACCGGGACAGGGGAACTATGGCTACACCTTC. It specifies CASSPGQGNYGYTF.